This TCR beta chain was profiled in a study of blood T cell repertoires in COVID-19. Study members were between roughly 18 and 100 years old and lived in fewer than 30 US regions. Donors were grouped by their self-reported clinical history. Clones were read by immunoSEQ multiplex PCR, and TCRdb kept only the in-frame ones, dropping some. The sample yields 270,000 or so clones, just under 90% seen once. The CDR3 loop spans 15 amino acids. Deletions cut 3 bases from V and 0 bases from J, with 9 bases between. Germline CDR1 and CDR2: SGHAT and FQNNGV. This clone has a handful of counts. The sample was PBMCs or T cells enriched from blood (not recorded which). This clonotype originated in a woman aged 25 to 39 with acute COVID-19. The chain uses TRBV11-2 and TRBJ2-1; no definite D call. CDR3 sequence reads: CASSFSRSSYNEQFF. The DNA of the CDR3 is TGTGCCAGCAGCTTCTCTAGGAGCTCCTACAATGAGCAGTTCTTC.